These T cell receptor beta chains were read from a single sample in a study of CD8 T cells in ankylosing spondylitis. Using its own MiXCR run on the 5' RACE reads, TCRdb lists one record per CDR3 protein. The sample lists roughly 350,000 distinct CDR3 sequences, roughly 8% seen once, with 13% to 15% in the top ten. The sequenced material came from blood, either unsorted or a sorted T cell fraction (not recorded which). These receptors were obtained from a male donor with ankylosing spondylitis. CDR3s include the opening cysteine and the closing phenylalanine or tryptophan. D genes are given only for firm matches. The size field is filled for only some rows; it gives once, few, many or a size class.

>TRBV7-2|TRBD2|NA|TRBJ2-7|17
CASSLARGGANLREQYF
TGTGCCAGCAGCTTAGCTCGGGGGGGGGCAAACCTACGCGAGCAGTACTTC
>TRBV9|TRBD1|once|TRBJ1-6|15
CASSARQGPNSPLHF
TGTGCCAGCAGCGCCCGACAGGGGCCGAATTCACCCCTCCACTTT
>TRBV18|TRBD1|few|TRBJ2-1|17
CASSPFFGTASYNEQFF
TGTGCCAGCTCACCTTTCTTCGGGACAGCTTCCTACAATGAGCAGTTCTTC
>TRBV12-3/TRBV12-4|NA|many|TRBJ2-5|14
CASSLGRDQETQYF
TGTGCCAGCAGTTTAGGGCGGGACCAAGAGACCCAGTACTTC
>TRBV20-1|NA|many|TRBJ2-1|12
CSARRDYNEQFF
TGCAGTGCTAGGCGGGATTACAATGAGCAGTTCTTC
>TRBV12-3/TRBV12-4|NA|many|TRBJ2-3|14
CASSLGGSSDTQYF
TGTGCCAGCAGTTTAGGGGGGAGCTCAGATACGCAGTATTTT
>TRBV28|TRBD2|few|TRBJ2-7|15
CASSTARGGVGEQYF
TGTGCCAGCAGTACTGCGCGGGGGGGAGTAGGCGAGCAGTACTTC
>TRBV12-3/TRBV12-4|TRBD2|many|TRBJ2-4|17
CASTKGLAGLAKNIQYF
TGTGCCAGCACCAAAGGACTAGCGGGATTAGCCAAAAACATTCAGTACTTC
>TRBV5-1|NA|many|TRBJ2-5|14
CASSLLGPGETQYF
TGCGCCAGCAGCTTGTTGGGACCGGGAGAGACCCAGTACTTC
>TRBV9|NA|few|TRBJ2-7|15
CASSASGTSSYEQYF
TGTGCCAGCAGCGCCTCCGGAACGAGCTCCTACGAGCAGTACTTC
>TRBV29-1|TRBD1|NA|TRBJ1-1|11
CSVTRGREAFF
TGCAGCGTTACCAGGGGGCGAGAAGCTTTCTTT
>TRBV20-1|NA|many|TRBJ2-1|13
CSAEASALNEQFF
TGCAGTGCCGAGGCTAGCGCCCTCAATGAGCAGTTCTTC
>TRBV5-1|TRBD2|many|TRBJ2-7|14
CASSLASGSHEQYF
TGCGCCAGCAGCTTGGCTAGCGGGAGCCACGAGCAGTACTTC
>TRBV20-1|NA|NA|TRBJ2-1|15
CSARETGISDHEQFF
TGCAGTGCTAGGGAAACCGGGATTAGCGACCATGAGCAGTTCTTC
>TRBV5-1|NA|few|TRBJ2-1|16
CASSPNSLLLGNEQFF
TGCGCCAGCAGCCCCAACTCTCTCCTCCTAGGAAACGAGCAGTTCTTC
>TRBV6-5|TRBD1|NA|TRBJ1-4|17
CASSYGGTGSTNEKLFF
TGTGCCAGCAGTTACGGAGGGACAGGATCAACTAATGAAAAACTGTTTTTT
>TRBV7-9|NA|NA|TRBJ1-1|12
CASSLNQLSAFF
TGTGCCAGCAGCTTAAATCAGCTAAGTGCTTTCTTT
>TRBV11-1|NA|few|TRBJ1-5|15
CASSTGPGYDQPQHF
TGTGCCAGCAGCACGGGACCTGGATATGATCAGCCCCAGCATTTT
>TRBV12-3/TRBV12-4|TRBD1|few|TRBJ2-3|18
CASSSGQGPWISTDTQYF
TGTGCCAGCAGCTCGGGACAGGGACCCTGGATAAGCACAGATACGCAGTATTTT
>TRBV5-1|TRBD1|few|TRBJ2-1|15
CASSFFGTGDNEQFF
TGCGCCAGCAGCTTTTTTGGGACAGGGGACAATGAGCAGTTCTTC
>TRBV4-2|TRBD2|NA|TRBJ2-2|17
CASSQDRLAGHTGELFF
TGTGCCAGCAGCCAAGATCGACTAGCGGGACACACCGGGGAGCTGTTTTTT
>TRBV12-3/TRBV12-4|NA|NA|TRBJ1-1|13
CASAVGANTEAFF
TGTGCCAGCGCGGTCGGTGCGAACACTGAAGCTTTCTTT
>TRBV28|NA|few|TRBJ1-4|14
CASSLSRGLEKLFF
TGTGCCAGCAGTTTGAGTAGGGGCCTTGAAAAACTGTTTTTT
>TRBV10-3|NA|few|TRBJ2-1|15
CAISELGGQNNEQFF
TGTGCCATCAGTGAGTTGGGGGGGCAAAACAATGAGCAGTTCTTC
>TRBV9|NA|NA|TRBJ1-2|15
CASSAGRERNYGYTF
TGTGCCAGCAGCGCGGGGAGGGAGCGCAACTATGGCTACACCTTC
>TRBV21-1|NA|NA|TRBJ2-1|19
CASSKALDEEGGRDNEQFF
TGTGCCAGCAGCAAAGCGCTGGACGAGGAAGGCGGGAGGGACAATGAGCAGTTCTTC
>TRBV12-3/TRBV12-4|NA|NA|TRBJ2-1|18
CASRRGTGSSGSYNEQFF
TGTGCCAGCAGAAGGGGGACAGGGTCTAGCGGGAGCTACAATGAGCAGTTCTTC
>TRBV5-4|TRBD1|few|TRBJ2-3|16
CASSPRQGRITDTQYF
TGTGCCAGCAGCCCAAGACAGGGGAGAATAACAGATACGCAGTATTTT
>TRBV20-1|TRBD1|NA|TRBJ2-7|16
CSARAQTRQGGWEQYF
TGCAGTGCTAGAGCGCAAACAAGACAGGGCGGGTGGGAGCAGTACTTC
>TRBV20-1|NA|many|TRBJ1-3|13
CSASTSSGNTIYF
TGCAGTGCTTCCACTTCCTCTGGAAACACCATATATTTT